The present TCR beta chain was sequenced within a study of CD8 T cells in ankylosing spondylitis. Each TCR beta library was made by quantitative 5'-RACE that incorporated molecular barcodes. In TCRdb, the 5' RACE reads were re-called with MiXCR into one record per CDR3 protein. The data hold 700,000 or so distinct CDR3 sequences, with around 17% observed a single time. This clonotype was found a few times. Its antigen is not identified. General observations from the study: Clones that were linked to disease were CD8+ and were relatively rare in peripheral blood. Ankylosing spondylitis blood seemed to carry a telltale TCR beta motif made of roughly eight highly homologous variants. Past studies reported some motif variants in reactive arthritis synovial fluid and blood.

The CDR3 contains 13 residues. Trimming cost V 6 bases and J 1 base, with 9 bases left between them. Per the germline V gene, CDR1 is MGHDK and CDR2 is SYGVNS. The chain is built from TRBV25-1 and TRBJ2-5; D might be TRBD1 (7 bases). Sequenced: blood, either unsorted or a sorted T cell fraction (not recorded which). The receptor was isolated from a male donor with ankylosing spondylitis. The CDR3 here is CASREGAQETQYF. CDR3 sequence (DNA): TGTGCCAGCAGGGAGGGGGCCCAAGAGACCCAGTACTTC.